This T cell receptor beta chain was documented in a study of control samples from healthy donors and cancer patients. Sequencing was performed with immunoSEQ multiplex PCR; in TCRdb, only in-frame clones are kept and a portion is missing. The sample shows about 18,000 clones, roughly 85% of them seen only once. CDR3 length equals 15 residues. Germline V gene sequence: CDR1 SGHAT, CDR2 FQDESV (reference sequence). V shed 1 base and J 2 bases; nucleotides not matched to a gene: 2. The chain uses TRBV11-1 and TRBJ2-1, with 7 bases that match TRBD2. This clonotype was obtained from a man aged 80 or over with head and neck cancer. The sequenced material came from PBMCs. DNA of the CDR3: TGTGCCAGCAGCTTAGGTAGCGGGCCCTACAATGAGCAGTTCTTC. This gives the protein CASSLGSGPYNEQFF.